The 22 T cell receptor beta chains presented below share a single source sample, sequenced in a study of T cells expressing NK-cell markers (dated by TCRdb to 2018 to 2021). The library was prepared using 5' RACE. These reads were obtained on an Illumina HiSeq 2000. Reprocessed by TCRdb, the reads give a single entry per CDR3 protein sequence, without DNA. The table for this sample records almost 450,000 distinct CDR3 sequences. The top ten clonotypes cover about 7.3% of the sample. The source material was blood T cells: a sorted CD56 or NKG2C T cell subset, CD4+ or CD8+ T cells, or bulk PBMC T cells (not recorded which). The receptors here all came from a woman between 18 and 70 years old in good health.

The chain is built from TRBV5-1 and TRBJ2-1. The CDR3 runs to 14 residues. Per germline, CDR1 SGHRS and CDR2 YFSETQ. CDR3 residues: CASSMGNSYNEQFF.

The V and J genes are TRBV10-2 and TRBJ2-1; TCRdb's D gene call, TRBD1, goes unchecked for lack of DNA. CDR3 size: 17 residues. From germline, CDR1 is WSHSY and CDR2 SAAADI. Here the CDR3 reads CASSGVGRPALYNEQFF.

CDR3 sequence: CASSPPDSWSGELFF. This sequence joins TRBV6-2 or TRBV6-3 and TRBJ2-2; TCRdb's D call, TRBD1, is unchecked because there is no DNA. CDR3 length: 15 amino acids. Per the germline V gene, CDR1 is MNHEY and CDR2 is SVGEGT.

The chain recombines TRBV5-1 with TRBJ2-2; checking the TCRdb D call of TRBD1 is not possible without DNA. The CDR3 totals 14 residues. Germline V gene sequence: CDR1 SGHRS, CDR2 YFSETQ. This CDR3 reads CASHVGRESGELFF.

The chain carries TRBV12-3 or TRBV12-4 and TRBJ2-1; there is no DNA to check the TCRdb D call of TRBD1. The CDR3 sequence is 15 residues long. CDR3 protein: CASSFGGGAHNEQFF.

J is TRBJ2-7 and V is TRBV28; there is no DNA to check the TCRdb D call of TRBD2. The CDR3 extends over 12 amino acids. CDR1 and CDR2 (germline): MDHEN, SYDVKM. The CDR3 reads CASSTGGDEQYF.

This chain links TRBV2 with TRBJ1-2. The germline gives CDR1 SNHLY, CDR2 FYNNEI. There are 12 residues in the CDR3. CDR3 in amino acids: CASSEGAWARDF. Full variable domain (outside the CDR3, taken from reference TRBV2 and TRBJ1-2): EPEVTQTPSHQVTQMGQEVILRCVPISNHLYFYWYRQILGQKVEFLVSFYNNEISEKSEIFDDQFSVERPDGSNFTLKIRSTKLEDSAMYFCASSEGAWARDFGSGTRLTVV.

The V and J genes are TRBV12-3 or TRBV12-4 and TRBJ1-4; TCRdb's assignment of TRBD1 cannot be checked, as there is no DNA. This CDR3 is 14 amino acids long. This CDR3 is CASSATGQPGKLFF.

The V call is TRBV6-1, the J call TRBJ2-5. Per the germline V gene, CDR1 is MNHNS and CDR2 is SASEGT. The CDR3 runs 15 residues. This CDR3 is CASSEGIKYQETQYF.

J is TRBJ1-5 and V is TRBV20-1; TCRdb proposes TRBD1, but this gene call is untestable without DNA. Germline values: CDR1 DFQATT, CDR2 SNEGSKA (reference sequence). CDR3 length: 13 residues. The CDR3 protein is CSAGGRAEQPQHF.

The rearrangement uses TRBV20-1 and TRBJ1-5; checking the TCRdb D call of TRBD1 is not possible without DNA. The CDR3 spans 14 residues. The germline CDR1 and CDR2 sequences are DFQATT and SNEGSKA (reference sequence). The CDR3 is CSARYTGGNQPQHF.

This chain links TRBV20-1 with TRBJ2-1; TCRdb returns TRBD2, unconfirmable since there is no DNA. This CDR3 is built from 16 residues. Germline V gives CDR1 DFQATT, CDR2 SNEGSKA (reference sequence). The CDR3 sequence is CSARKRAGGPKNEQFF.

The chain combines TRBV5-6 with TRBJ2-3. From germline, CDR1 is SGHDT and CDR2 YYEEEE. The CDR3 is 16 residues long. CDR3: CASTWGTTSSTDTQYF.

V is TRBV5-1 and J is TRBJ1-4; with no DNA, the TCRdb D assignment of TRBD1 cannot be verified. The CDR3 consists of 14 residues. Germline assignment: CDR1 SGHRS and CDR2 YFSETQ. Here the CDR3 reads CASSPRDRNEKLFF.

The chain has TRBV25-1 and TRBJ1-1. Per germline, CDR1 MGHDK and CDR2 SYGVNS. The CDR3 length is 12 residues. The CDR3 loop reads CASSEFGTEAFF. The full variable domain, in which reference TRBV25-1 and TRBJ1-1 provide the parts outside the CDR3, is EADIYQTPRYLVIGTGKKITLECSQTMGHDKMYWYQQDPGMELHLIHYSYGVNSTEKGDLSSESTVSRIRTEHFPLTLESARPSHTSQYLCASSEFGTEAFFGQGTRLTVV.

J is TRBJ1-1 and V is TRBV29-1. Per the germline V gene, CDR1 is SQVTM and CDR2 is ANQGSEA. The CDR3 length is 13 residues. The CDR3 sequence: CSVAGRMNTEAFF.

The V and J genes are TRBV30 and TRBJ2-7; absent DNA, TCRdb's TRBD1 call cannot be checked. The CDR3 contains 15 residues. CDR1 GTSNPN and CDR2 SVGIG come from the germline V gene (reference sequence). The CDR3 is CAWNPVRTGTYEQYF.

The chain carries TRBV12-3 or TRBV12-4 and TRBJ2-1; no DNA is available, so the TRBD1 call from TCRdb remains unchecked. The CDR3 is made up of 15 amino acids. The CDR3 region is CASSLSPQVLYEQFF.

The chain links TRBV5-1 to TRBJ2-5. The CDR3 has 14 amino acids. The germline V gene has CDR1 SGHRS and CDR2 YFSETQ. CDR3 loop: CASSFTVTQETQYF.

The chain is built from TRBV29-1 and TRBJ2-2; the TCRdb D gene call, TRBD1, has no DNA to confirm it. CDR1 is SQVTM and CDR2 is ANQGSEA in the germline V gene. This CDR3 spans 13 amino acids. CDR3 in amino acids: CSVDGQGTGELFF.

This rearrangement joins TRBV5-1 to TRBJ2-3; TCRdb reports TRBD1, a call that lacks DNA to check it against. Germline V lookup: CDR1 SGHRS, CDR2 YFSETQ. This CDR3 comprises 18 residues. The CDR3 here is CASSTPPGQGGRTDTQYF.

CDR3 amino acids: CASSSPGGREFNEQFF. This sequence joins TRBV28 and TRBJ2-1; TCRdb lists TRBD1, though no DNA is available to test this call. The length of the CDR3 is 16 residues. CDR1 MDHEN and CDR2 SYDVKM come from the germline V gene.